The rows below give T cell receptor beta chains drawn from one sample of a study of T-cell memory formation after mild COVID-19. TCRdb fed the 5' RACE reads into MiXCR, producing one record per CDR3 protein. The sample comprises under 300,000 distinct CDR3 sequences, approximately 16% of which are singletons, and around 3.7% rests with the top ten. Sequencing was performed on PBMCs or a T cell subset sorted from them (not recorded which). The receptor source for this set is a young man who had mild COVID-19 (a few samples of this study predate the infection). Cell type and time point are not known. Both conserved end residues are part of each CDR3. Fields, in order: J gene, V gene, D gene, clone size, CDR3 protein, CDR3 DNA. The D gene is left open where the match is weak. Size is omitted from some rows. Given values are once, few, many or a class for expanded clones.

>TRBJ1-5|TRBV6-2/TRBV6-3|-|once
CASTPSPTGNQPQHF
TGTGCCAGCACCCCGTCCCCGACAGGCAATCAGCCCCAGCATTTT
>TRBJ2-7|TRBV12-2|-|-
CASRFTNRHTNYEQYF
TGTGCAAGTCGTTTTACTAATAGACATACCAACTACGAGCAGTACTTC
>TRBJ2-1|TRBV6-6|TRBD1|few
CASSYLGQGRDEQFF
TGTGCCAGCAGTTACTTGGGACAGGGCAGGGATGAGCAGTTCTTC
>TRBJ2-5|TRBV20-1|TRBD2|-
CSARDRSGGADETQYF
TGCAGTGCTAGAGATCGGAGCGGGGGGGCCGATGAGACCCAGTACTTC
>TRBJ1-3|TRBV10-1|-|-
CASTTLAVEDLGNTIYF
TGCGCCAGCACCACCTTAGCTGTGGAGGACCTTGGAAACACCATATATTTT
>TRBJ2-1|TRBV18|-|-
CASSPTGGIGGEQFF
TGTGCCAGCTCACCCACCGGGGGAATTGGGGGTGAGCAGTTCTTC
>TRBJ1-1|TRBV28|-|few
CASRVTGYTEAFF
TGTGCCAGCAGGGTAACAGGGTATACTGAAGCTTTCTTT
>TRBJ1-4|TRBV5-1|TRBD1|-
CASSVSGGTNEKLFF
TGCGCCAGCAGCGTATCAGGGGGAACTAATGAAAAACTGTTTTTT
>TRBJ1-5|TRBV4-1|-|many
CASSQGGNQPQHF
TGCGCCAGCAGCCAAGGAGGGAATCAGCCCCAGCATTTT
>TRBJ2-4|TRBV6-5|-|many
CASSYQAAGRSIQYF
TGTGCCAGCAGTTACCAAGCAGCCGGACGTAGCATTCAGTACTTC
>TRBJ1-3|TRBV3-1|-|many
CASSQGTRSGNTIYF
TGTGCCAGCAGCCAAGGGACCCGCTCTGGAAACACCATATATTTT
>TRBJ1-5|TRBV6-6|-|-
CARRAVPGDQPQHF
TGTGCCAGAAGGGCGGTCCCCGGAGATCAGCCCCAGCATTTT
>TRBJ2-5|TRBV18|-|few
CASSAFSETQYF
TGTGCCAGCTCCGCCTTTTCAGAGACCCAGTACTTC
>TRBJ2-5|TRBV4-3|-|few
CASSQGRGTQYF
TGCGCCAGCAGCCAGGGGCGCGGGACCCAGTACTTC
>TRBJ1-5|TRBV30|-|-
CAWGGANQPQHF
TGTGCCTGGGGGGGAGCAAATCAGCCCCAGCATTTT
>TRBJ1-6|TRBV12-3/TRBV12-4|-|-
CASSSDSHSPLHF
TGTGCCAGCAGTTCCGACAGCCATTCACCCCTCCACTTT
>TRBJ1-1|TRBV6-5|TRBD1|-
CASSYSDRGPYTEAFF
TGTGCCAGCAGTTACTCCGACAGGGGCCCGTACACTGAAGCTTTCTTT
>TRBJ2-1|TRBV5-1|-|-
CASSLTGTTQEQFF
TGCGCCAGCAGTCTTACGGGCACAACCCAAGAGCAGTTCTTC
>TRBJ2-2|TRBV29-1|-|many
CSVAAQLNTGELFF
TGCAGCGTTGCAGCCCAGTTAAACACCGGGGAGCTGTTTTTT
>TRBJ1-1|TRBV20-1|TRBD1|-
CSAGRDSNTEAFF
TGCAGTGCTGGCCGGGACAGCAACACTGAAGCTTTCTTT
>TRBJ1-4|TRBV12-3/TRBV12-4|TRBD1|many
CASSPGQGEKLFF
TGTGCCAGCAGCCCGGGACAGGGCGAAAAACTGTTTTTT
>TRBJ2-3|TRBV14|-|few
CASSQVKDTQYF
TGTGCCAGCAGCCAAGTCAAAGATACGCAGTATTTT
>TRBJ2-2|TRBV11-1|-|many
CASSRPPGNGLTGELFF
TGTGCCAGCAGCCGACCCCCAGGGAATGGTCTCACCGGGGAGCTGTTTTTT
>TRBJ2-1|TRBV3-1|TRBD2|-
CASSQGRAGGAVYNEQFF
TGTGCCAGCAGCCAAGGCCGAGCGGGGGGAGCGGTCTACAATGAGCAGTTCTTC
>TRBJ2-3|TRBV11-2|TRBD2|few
CASNSRGSGTDTQYF
TGTGCCAGCAATTCGCGGGGGTCGGGCACAGATACGCAGTATTTT
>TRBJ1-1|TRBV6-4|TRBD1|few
CASIHRGLGAFF
TGTGCCAGCATTCACAGGGGGTTGGGAGCTTTCTTT
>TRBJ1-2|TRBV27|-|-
CASRAGGNYGYTF
TGTGCCAGCAGAGCAGGTGGAAACTATGGCTACACCTTC
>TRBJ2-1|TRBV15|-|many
CATSRDRGEQFF
TGTGCCACCAGCAGAGATAGGGGTGAGCAGTTCTTC
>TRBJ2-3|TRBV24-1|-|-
CATSDEGGGRDTQYF
TGTGCCACCAGTGATGAGGGGGGGGGCCGAGATACGCAGTATTTT
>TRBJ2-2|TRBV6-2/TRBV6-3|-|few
CASTEGGSGELFF
TGTGCCAGCACCGAAGGGGGGAGCGGGGAGCTGTTTTTT
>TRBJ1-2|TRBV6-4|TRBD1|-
CASSAEQGAYGYTF
TGTGCCAGCAGCGCCGAGCAGGGGGCCTATGGCTACACCTTC
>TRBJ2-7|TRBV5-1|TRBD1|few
CASSSRDSTYEQYF
TGCGCCAGCAGCTCCCGGGACAGCACCTACGAGCAGTACTTC
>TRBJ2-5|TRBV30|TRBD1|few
CAWTGGGQETQYF
TGTGCCTGGACAGGGGGCGGGCAAGAGACCCAGTACTTC
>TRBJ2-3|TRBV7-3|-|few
CASPPDTQYF
TGTGCCAGCCCCCCAGATACGCAGTATTTT
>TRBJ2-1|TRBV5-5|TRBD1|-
CASSIGTVVYNEQFF
TGTGCCAGCAGCATAGGGACAGTTGTCTACAATGAGCAGTTCTTC
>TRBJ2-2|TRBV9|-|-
CASRTGRQPPGELFF
TGTGCCAGCAGGACGGGACGACAGCCCCCCGGGGAGCTGTTTTTT
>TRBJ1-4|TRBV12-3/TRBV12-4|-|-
CASTITGGKLFF
TGTGCCAGCACTATAACGGGAGGGAAACTGTTTTTT
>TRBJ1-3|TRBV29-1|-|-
CSVEDPVNGITIYF
TGCAGCGTTGAAGATCCGGTTAATGGTATTACCATATATTTT
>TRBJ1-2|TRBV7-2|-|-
CASSLADGAPYGYTF
TGTGCCAGCAGCTTAGCCGACGGGGCCCCCTATGGCTACACCTTC
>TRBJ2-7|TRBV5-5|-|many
CASSLAGVSYEQYF
TGTGCCAGCAGCTTGGCCGGGGTTTCCTACGAGCAGTACTTC
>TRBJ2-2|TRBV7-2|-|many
CASSNQFAGELFF
TGTGCCAGCAGTAACCAGTTCGCCGGGGAGCTGTTTTTT
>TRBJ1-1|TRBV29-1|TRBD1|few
CSVSGGPGQGMNTEAFF
TGCAGCGTTTCGGGGGGCCCGGGACAGGGGATGAACACTGAAGCTTTCTTT
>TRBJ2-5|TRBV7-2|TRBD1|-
CASRQRTGETQYF
TGTGCCAGCAGGCAACGGACAGGAGAGACCCAGTACTTC
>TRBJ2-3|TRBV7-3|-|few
CASSPVGEPSTDTQYF
TGTGCCAGCAGCCCTGTGGGGGAACCCTCCACAGATACGCAGTATTTT
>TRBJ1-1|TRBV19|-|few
CASSMSGAVTEAFF
TGTGCCAGTAGTATGTCGGGGGCGGTCACTGAAGCTTTCTTT
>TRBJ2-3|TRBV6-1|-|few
CASSAPGQATDTQYF
TGTGCCAGCAGCGCACCGGGACAAGCAACAGATACGCAGTATTTT
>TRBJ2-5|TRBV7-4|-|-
CASSYRVAETQYF
TGTGCCAGCAGCTACAGGGTGGCAGAGACCCAGTACTTC
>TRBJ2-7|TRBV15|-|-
CATSRDFGISYEQYF
TGTGCCACCAGCAGAGATTTCGGGATCTCCTACGAGCAGTACTTC
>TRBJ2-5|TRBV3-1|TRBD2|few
CASSLWTSGQETQYF
TGTGCCAGCAGCCTTTGGACTAGCGGGCAAGAGACCCAGTACTTC
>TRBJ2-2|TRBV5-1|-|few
CASSFEGDTGELFF
TGCGCCAGCAGCTTCGAGGGTGACACCGGGGAGCTGTTTTTT
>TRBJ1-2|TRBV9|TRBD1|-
CASGRQGSGYTF
TGTGCCAGCGGGAGACAGGGAAGCGGCTACACCTTC
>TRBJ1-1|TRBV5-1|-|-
CASSLRWTMNTEAFF
TGCGCCAGCAGCTTGAGATGGACCATGAACACTGAAGCTTTCTTT
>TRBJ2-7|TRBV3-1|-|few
CASSHGGLYEQYF
TGTGCCAGCAGCCATGGAGGCCTCTACGAGCAGTACTTC
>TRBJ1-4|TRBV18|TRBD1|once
CASCRGGTNEKLFF
TGTGCCAGCTGCCGAGGGGGCACTAATGAAAAACTGTTTTTT
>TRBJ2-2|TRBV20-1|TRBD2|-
CSARAWGGYSPGELFF
TGCAGTGCTAGAGCATGGGGGGGATACTCCCCCGGGGAGCTGTTTTTT